Below, 8 T cell receptor beta chains from the same sample are listed, as sequenced in a study of blood T cell repertoires in COVID-19. TCRdb's table, derived via immunoSEQ multiplex PCR, lists solely in-frame clones and lacks some. The table has about 250,000 clones, more than 70% seen once. The sample taken for sequencing was peripheral blood. The receptors shown here come from an elderly woman with COVID-19, enrolled during active disease.

The chain is built from TRBV10-2 and TRBJ2-7; 13 bases line up with TRBD2. This CDR3 spans 15 amino acids. The J segment lost 2 bases and the V segment lost 6 bases, leaving 4 bases of the junction unmatched. CDR1 is WSHSY and CDR2 is SAAADI in the germline V gene. The CDR3 DNA sequence: TGCGCCAGCAGGGTAGGGACTAGCGGGGCCTACGAGCAGTACGTC. Amino acids: CASRVGTSGAYEQYV.

The V call is TRBV18, the J call TRBJ1-1; TRBD1 might be the D (5 bases). V dropped 3 bases and J dropped 0 bases, with 11 bases sitting between them. Germline V gene lookup returns CDR1 KGHSH and CDR2 LQKENI. CDR3 size: 15 residues. The CDR3 sequence is CASSPDSAMNTEAFF. CDR3 nucleotide sequence: TGTGCCAGCTCACCCGACAGCGCCATGAACACTGAAGCTTTCTTT.

The chain uses TRBV19 and TRBJ1-5, with TRBD1 identical over 7 bases. Germline-derived CDR1 and CDR2 are LNHDA and SQIVND (reference sequence). The CDR3 is 16 residues long. J gave up 0 bases and V 3 bases, and 5 bases lay outside the gene matches. The CDR3 loop reads CASSIHGTDSNQPQHF. CDR3 in DNA: TGTGCCAGTAGTATCCACGGGACAGATAGCAATCAGCCCCAGCATTTT. Complete variable domain (other parts from reference TRBV19 and TRBJ1-5): DGGITQSPKYLFRKEGQNVTLSCEQNLNHDAMYWYRQDPGQGLRLIYYSQIVNDFQKGDIAEGYSVSREKKESFPLTVTSAQKNPTAFYLCASSIHGTDSNQPQHFGDGTRLSIL.

The J gene is TRBJ1-4, the V gene TRBV9; 9 bases map to TRBD1. Germline-derived CDR1 and CDR2 are SGDLS and YYNGEE. V shed 3 bases, J shed 7 bases, and the junction held 4 bases outside the gene matches. The CDR3 loop spans 14 amino acids. For the CDR3, the DNA is TGTGCCAGCAGCGCGGGGACAGGGATTGAAAAACTGTTTTTT. Protein product: CASSAGTGIEKLFF. The complete variable domain, with remaining parts taken from reference TRBV9 and TRBJ1-4, reads DSGVTQTPKHLITATGQRVTLRCSPRSGDLSVYWYQQSLDQGLQFLIQYYNGEERAKGNILERFSAQQFPDLHSELNLSSLELGDSALYFCASSAGTGIEKLFFGSGTQLSVL.

This clone was counted between two and nine times. V usage is TRBV7-3 and J usage is TRBJ1-3; D is ambiguous. There are 13 residues in the CDR3. Germline V gene lookup returns CDR1 SGHTA and CDR2 FQGTGA. Trimming stripped 5 bases from V and 2 bases from J, with 7 bases between. The CDR3 here is CASSLHTGNTIYF. DNA of the CDR3: TGTGCCAGCAGCCTGCACACTGGAAACACCATATATTTT.

This clone was picked up one time. This rearrangement joins TRBV5-6 to TRBJ1-2; maybe TRBD1 (5 bases). The CDR3 has 14 amino acids. The V and J ends lost 3 bases and 4 bases respectively, with 13 bases between them. Germline V lookup: CDR1 SGHDT, CDR2 YYEEEE. The CDR3 here is CASSWGELRYGYTF. CDR3 DNA: TGTGCCAGCAGCTGGGGCGAGCTCCGCTATGGCTACACCTTC.

This sequence joins TRBV28 and TRBJ2-1, with 10 bases aligning to TRBD1. V shed 3 bases and J 9 bases; nucleotides not matched to a gene: 8. CDR3 size: 15 residues. Per the germline V gene, CDR1 is MDHEN and CDR2 is SYDVKM. The CDR3 loop reads CASSLTGTGDFEQFF. The CDR3 DNA reads as TGTGCCAGCAGTTTGACTGGGACAGGGGATTTTGAGCAGTTCTTC.

This rearrangement joins TRBV28 to TRBJ1-3, with a tentative D call TRBD1 (5 bases). Germline V gene data show CDR1 as MDHEN and CDR2 as SYDVKM. The CDR3 loop spans 16 amino acids. The V gene lost 6 bases and the J gene lost 1 base, with 16 bases spanning the gap. DNA of the CDR3: TGTGCCAGCAGCTCCCCCGGGGGGATATCTGGAAACACCATATATTTT. It specifies CASSSPGGISGNTIYF. The full variable domain, rest sourced from reference TRBV28 and TRBJ1-3, is DVKVTQSSRYLVKRTGEKVFLECVQDMDHENMFWYRQDPGLGLRLIYFSYDVKMKEKGDIPEGYSVSREKKERFSLILESASTNQTSMYLCASSSPGGISGNTIYFGEGSWLTVV.